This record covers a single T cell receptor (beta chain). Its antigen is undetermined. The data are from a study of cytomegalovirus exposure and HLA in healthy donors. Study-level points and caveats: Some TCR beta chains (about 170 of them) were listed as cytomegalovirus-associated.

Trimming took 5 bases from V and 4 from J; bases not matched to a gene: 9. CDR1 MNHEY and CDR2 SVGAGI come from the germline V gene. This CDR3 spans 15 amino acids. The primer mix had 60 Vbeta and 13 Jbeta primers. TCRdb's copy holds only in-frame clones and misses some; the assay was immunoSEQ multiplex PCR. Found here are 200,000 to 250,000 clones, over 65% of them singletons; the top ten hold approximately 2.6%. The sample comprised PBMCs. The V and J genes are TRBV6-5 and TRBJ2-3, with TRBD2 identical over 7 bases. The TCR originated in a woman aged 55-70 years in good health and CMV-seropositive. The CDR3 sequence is CASSPGLGHPDTQYF. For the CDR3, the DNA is TGTGCCAGCAGTCCCGGACTAGGACACCCAGATACGCAGTATTTT.